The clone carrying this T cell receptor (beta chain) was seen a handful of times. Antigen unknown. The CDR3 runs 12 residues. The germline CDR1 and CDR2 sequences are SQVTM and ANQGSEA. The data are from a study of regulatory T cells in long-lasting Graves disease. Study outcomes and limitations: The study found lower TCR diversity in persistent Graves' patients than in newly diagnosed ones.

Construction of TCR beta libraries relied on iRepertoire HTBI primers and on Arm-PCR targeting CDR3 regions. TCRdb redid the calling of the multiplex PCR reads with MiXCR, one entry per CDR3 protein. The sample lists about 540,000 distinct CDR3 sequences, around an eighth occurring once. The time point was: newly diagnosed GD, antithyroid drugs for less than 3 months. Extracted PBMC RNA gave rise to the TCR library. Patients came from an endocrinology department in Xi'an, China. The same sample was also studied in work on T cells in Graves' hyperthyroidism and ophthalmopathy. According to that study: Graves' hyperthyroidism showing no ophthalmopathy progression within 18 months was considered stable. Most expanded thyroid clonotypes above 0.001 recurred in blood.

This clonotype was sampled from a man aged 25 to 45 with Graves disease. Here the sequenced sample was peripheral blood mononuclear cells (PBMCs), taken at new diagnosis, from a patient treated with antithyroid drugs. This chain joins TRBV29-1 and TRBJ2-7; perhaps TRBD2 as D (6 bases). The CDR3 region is CRGRGTIYEQYF. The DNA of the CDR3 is TGCAGGGGTCGGGGGACCATTTACGAGCAGTACTTC.